A selection of T cell receptor beta chains follows, all from one sample in a study of blood T cells in healthy people across ages. TCRdb passed the 5' RACE reads through MiXCR, listing each CDR3 protein once. The sample lists about 290,000 distinct CDR3 sequences, 27% occurring once. Sequencing used blood. These receptors all stem from a woman in her seventies in good health. The CDR3 runs from the conserved cysteine through the conserved F or W. A D gene is named only where the DNA matches it firmly. Part of the rows lack a size; the others show once, few, many or a class for expanded clones.

j_gene: TRBJ1-3
abundance: -
v_gene: TRBV28
d_gene: -
CDR3nt: TGTGCCAGCAGTTCACCCCGACAGGTCGTCTCTGGAAACACCATATATTTT
CDR3aa: CASSSPRQVVSGNTIYF

j_gene: TRBJ2-3
abundance: -
v_gene: TRBV5-1
d_gene: -
CDR3nt: TGCGCCAGCAGCTTGATCCTTCCCCAGGGAACAGATACGCAGTATTTT
CDR3aa: CASSLILPQGTDTQYF

j_gene: TRBJ2-5
abundance: -
v_gene: TRBV12-3/TRBV12-4
d_gene: -
CDR3nt: TGTGCCAGCAGTCTTTGGGACAATCAAGAGACCCAGTACTTC
CDR3aa: CASSLWDNQETQYF

j_gene: TRBJ2-5
abundance: -
v_gene: TRBV5-1
d_gene: TRBD1
CDR3nt: TGCGCCAGCAGCTTACTGGGACAGGGCCAAGAGACCCAGTACTTC
CDR3aa: CASSLLGQGQETQYF

j_gene: TRBJ1-3
abundance: few
v_gene: TRBV20-1
d_gene: -
CDR3nt: TGCAGTGCTAGCCAGGGGATTGCAGGAAACACCATATATTTT
CDR3aa: CSASQGIAGNTIYF

j_gene: TRBJ1-6
abundance: -
v_gene: TRBV11-2
d_gene: -
CDR3nt: TGTGCCAGCAGCGTCCGGACGGATTCACCCCTCCACTTT
CDR3aa: CASSVRTDSPLHF

j_gene: TRBJ2-2
abundance: -
v_gene: TRBV7-3
d_gene: TRBD2
CDR3nt: TGTGCCAGTAGCACACCGGCGGGACTAGCGGGGGGAATCACCGGGGAGCTGTTTTTT
CDR3aa: CASSTPAGLAGGITGELFF

j_gene: TRBJ2-7
abundance: few
v_gene: TRBV29-1
d_gene: -
CDR3nt: TGCAGCGTTCGGGTTACAGGGTCCTACGAGCAGTACTTC
CDR3aa: CSVRVTGSYEQYF

j_gene: TRBJ2-7
abundance: few
v_gene: TRBV28
d_gene: -
CDR3nt: TGTGCCAGCAGCCCCCCCTGGACCGAGCAGTACTTC
CDR3aa: CASSPPWTEQYF

j_gene: TRBJ2-3
abundance: -
v_gene: TRBV5-1
d_gene: -
CDR3nt: TGCGCCAGCAGCTTGGCCGTCCGGGCAGGCACAGATACGCAGTATTTT
CDR3aa: CASSLAVRAGTDTQYF

j_gene: TRBJ2-3
abundance: -
v_gene: TRBV4-1
d_gene: TRBD2
CDR3nt: TGCGCCAGCAGCCCGATGGGACTAGCGGGCGCAGATACGCAGTATTTT
CDR3aa: CASSPMGLAGADTQYF

j_gene: TRBJ2-1
abundance: few
v_gene: TRBV28
d_gene: TRBD2
CDR3nt: TGTGCCAGCAGTTTTCCTCGGGGAGCGGGGAGATTCAGGGATGAGCAGTTCTTC
CDR3aa: CASSFPRGAGRFRDEQFF

j_gene: TRBJ2-7
abundance: -
v_gene: TRBV7-9
d_gene: -
CDR3nt: TGTGCCAGCGGAGGCCCGGGACTGCCCTACGAGCAGTACTTC
CDR3aa: CASGGPGLPYEQYF

j_gene: TRBJ2-7
abundance: -
v_gene: TRBV7-9
d_gene: -
CDR3nt: TGTGCCAGCAGCTTAACGTTAACTGCCTACGAGCAGTACTTC
CDR3aa: CASSLTLTAYEQYF

j_gene: TRBJ2-2
abundance: -
v_gene: TRBV20-1
d_gene: TRBD2
CDR3nt: TGCAGTGCCACTCCTAGCGGACGCACCGGGGAGCTGTTTTTT
CDR3aa: CSATPSGRTGELFF

j_gene: TRBJ1-2
abundance: few
v_gene: TRBV28
d_gene: TRBD1
CDR3nt: TGTGCCAGCAGCAGACAGGGGGCGCAGGGCTATGGCTACACCTTC
CDR3aa: CASSRQGAQGYGYTF

j_gene: TRBJ1-4
abundance: few
v_gene: TRBV10-3
d_gene: -
CDR3nt: TGTGCCATTGGGGTCACGGCTAATGAAAAACTGTTTTTT
CDR3aa: CAIGVTANEKLFF

j_gene: TRBJ2-7
abundance: -
v_gene: TRBV13
d_gene: -
CDR3nt: TGTGCCAGCAGCTTAAGGCGAATCCAGGCTTACGAGCAGTACTTC
CDR3aa: CASSLRRIQAYEQYF

j_gene: TRBJ2-7
abundance: few
v_gene: TRBV29-1
d_gene: -
CDR3nt: TGCAGCGCTACCCAGGAAAATTCCTACGAGCAGTACTTC
CDR3aa: CSATQENSYEQYF

j_gene: TRBJ2-7
abundance: -
v_gene: TRBV28
d_gene: -
CDR3nt: TGTGCCAGCAGGGCCCCCCTTGGCGAGCAGTACTTC
CDR3aa: CASRAPLGEQYF

j_gene: TRBJ2-2
abundance: -
v_gene: TRBV5-1
d_gene: -
CDR3nt: TGCGCCAGCAGAGGGGGGGTTGAGAACACCGGGGAGCTGTTTTTT
CDR3aa: CASRGGVENTGELFF

j_gene: TRBJ1-6
abundance: -
v_gene: TRBV20-1
d_gene: TRBD1
CDR3nt: TGCAGTGCTCGTCCCGGGACAGGGTTCGGGAAAAATTCACCCCTCCACTTT
CDR3aa: CSARPGTGFGKNSPLHF

j_gene: TRBJ2-1
abundance: few
v_gene: TRBV4-2
d_gene: TRBD2
CDR3nt: TGTGCCAGCAGCCAAGATCGGACTAGCGGGAGTTACAATGAGCAGTTCTTC
CDR3aa: CASSQDRTSGSYNEQFF

j_gene: TRBJ2-3
abundance: -
v_gene: TRBV3-1
d_gene: -
CDR3nt: TGTGCCAGCAGCCACTCAGCGGACACAGATACGCAGTATTTT
CDR3aa: CASSHSADTDTQYF

j_gene: TRBJ2-2
abundance: -
v_gene: TRBV6-5
d_gene: TRBD1
CDR3nt: TGTGCCAGCAGTTACTCGCAGGACAGGGTTGGCACCGGGGAGCTGTTTTTT
CDR3aa: CASSYSQDRVGTGELFF

j_gene: TRBJ2-3
abundance: -
v_gene: TRBV5-6
d_gene: TRBD1
CDR3nt: TGTGCCAGCAGCCGACAACTACCCGGGACAGCCCATGATACGCAGTATTTT
CDR3aa: CASSRQLPGTAHDTQYF

j_gene: TRBJ1-2
abundance: few
v_gene: TRBV5-1
d_gene: -
CDR3nt: TGCGCCAGCAGCTGGGCGGGCTATGGCTACACCTTC
CDR3aa: CASSWAGYGYTF

j_gene: TRBJ1-2
abundance: -
v_gene: TRBV12-3/TRBV12-4
d_gene: TRBD1
CDR3nt: TGTGCCAGCAGTTTGGGGCAGGGGGTGAAAGGCTACACCTTC
CDR3aa: CASSLGQGVKGYTF

j_gene: TRBJ2-1
abundance: -
v_gene: TRBV18
d_gene: -
CDR3nt: TGTGCCAGCTCACCAGTCGGATCGGTGTTCAATGAGCAGTTCTTC
CDR3aa: CASSPVGSVFNEQFF

j_gene: TRBJ1-4
abundance: -
v_gene: TRBV5-6
d_gene: -
CDR3nt: TGTGCCAGCAGCTTGAGGGTAGGACACCTAATGGGCGAAAAACTGTTTTTT
CDR3aa: CASSLRVGHLMGEKLFF

j_gene: TRBJ1-5
abundance: -
v_gene: TRBV28
d_gene: TRBD1
CDR3nt: TGTGCCAGCTTAAGGGGGCTGACGAATCAGCCCCAGCATTTT
CDR3aa: CASLRGLTNQPQHF

j_gene: TRBJ1-2
abundance: few
v_gene: TRBV3-1
d_gene: -
CDR3nt: TGTGCCAGCAGCCAACGGACAAGGGCGAACTATGGCTACACCTTC
CDR3aa: CASSQRTRANYGYTF

j_gene: TRBJ2-1
abundance: -
v_gene: TRBV14
d_gene: -
CDR3nt: TGTGCCAGCAGCCAACCAACCGGGGGCGACAATGAGCAGTTCTTC
CDR3aa: CASSQPTGGDNEQFF

j_gene: TRBJ2-7
abundance: -
v_gene: TRBV20-1
d_gene: TRBD2
CDR3nt: TGCAGTGCTAGAGATAGCGGGAGGGTGGACTCCTACGAGCAGTACTTC
CDR3aa: CSARDSGRVDSYEQYF

j_gene: TRBJ2-1
abundance: few
v_gene: TRBV7-2
d_gene: -
CDR3nt: TGTGCCAGCAGCAGCTACAAGGGAAATGAGCAGTTCTTC
CDR3aa: CASSSYKGNEQFF

j_gene: TRBJ2-5
abundance: many
v_gene: TRBV2
d_gene: TRBD2
CDR3nt: TGTGCCAGCACCCCAGGGTCTAGCGGGGGAGAGACCCAGTACTTC
CDR3aa: CASTPGSSGGETQYF

j_gene: TRBJ1-5
abundance: -
v_gene: TRBV28
d_gene: TRBD1
CDR3nt: TGTGCCAGCACACGGGACAGCGATCAGCCCCAGCATTTT
CDR3aa: CASTRDSDQPQHF

j_gene: TRBJ2-7
abundance: -
v_gene: TRBV13
d_gene: TRBD1
CDR3nt: TGTGCCAGCAGCCCACCCGGGACAGGGTACTACGAGCAGTACTTC
CDR3aa: CASSPPGTGYYEQYF

j_gene: TRBJ2-5
abundance: -
v_gene: TRBV6-1
d_gene: -
CDR3nt: TGTGCCAGCAGTTGGCTACCTCAAGAGACCCAGTACTTC
CDR3aa: CASSWLPQETQYF

j_gene: TRBJ2-7
abundance: -
v_gene: TRBV11-2
d_gene: TRBD2
CDR3nt: TGTGCCAGCAGCTCCTTCGGAGCGGGGGCTAGGGAGCAGTACTTC
CDR3aa: CASSSFGAGAREQYF

j_gene: TRBJ2-7
abundance: -
v_gene: TRBV4-2
d_gene: -
CDR3nt: TGTGCCAGCAGCCGCGTTATGTCGAACTCCTACGAGCAGTACTTC
CDR3aa: CASSRVMSNSYEQYF

j_gene: TRBJ2-3
abundance: -
v_gene: TRBV7-2
d_gene: -
CDR3nt: TGTGCCAGCAGCTTAAGGTCGGACGGTATCACAGATACGCAGTATTTT
CDR3aa: CASSLRSDGITDTQYF

j_gene: TRBJ2-6
abundance: -
v_gene: TRBV29-1
d_gene: -
CDR3nt: TGCAGCGTCAGAGCCGGGACAACTGGGGCCAACGTCCTGACTTTC
CDR3aa: CSVRAGTTGANVLTF

j_gene: TRBJ1-2
abundance: -
v_gene: TRBV5-5
d_gene: TRBD1
CDR3nt: TGTGCCAGCAGCGCCCGGCCCGCCGCCGGGACAGGAAACTATGGCTACACCTTC
CDR3aa: CASSARPAAGTGNYGYTF

j_gene: TRBJ1-6
abundance: -
v_gene: TRBV7-9
d_gene: -
CDR3nt: TGTGCCAGCAGCCCCTGGACAGAGCGATCACCCCTCCACTTT
CDR3aa: CASSPWTERSPLHF

j_gene: TRBJ2-1
abundance: -
v_gene: TRBV6-1
d_gene: -
CDR3nt: TGTGCCAGCAGTGCGCGGACATCTCCCTCCTACAATGAGCAGTTCTTC
CDR3aa: CASSARTSPSYNEQFF

j_gene: TRBJ1-1
abundance: -
v_gene: TRBV11-2
d_gene: -
CDR3nt: TGTGCCAGCTCTGCTAACAGGGTGAACACTGAAGCTTTCTTT
CDR3aa: CASSANRVNTEAFF

j_gene: TRBJ2-3
abundance: few
v_gene: TRBV5-1
d_gene: -
CDR3nt: TGCGCCAGCATGGGCGGGGAAGATACAGATACGCAGTATTTT
CDR3aa: CASMGGEDTDTQYF

j_gene: TRBJ1-5
abundance: -
v_gene: TRBV20-1
d_gene: -
CDR3nt: TGCAGTGCTAGTACGGGGCCTATACTTGGATGGGTAAATCAGCCCCAGCATTTT
CDR3aa: CSASTGPILGWVNQPQHF

j_gene: TRBJ1-2
abundance: -
v_gene: TRBV10-2
d_gene: -
CDR3nt: TGCGCCAGCGGTCCCGGGACGTATGGCTACACCTTC
CDR3aa: CASGPGTYGYTF

j_gene: TRBJ2-1
abundance: -
v_gene: TRBV7-9
d_gene: TRBD1
CDR3nt: TGTGCCAGCCAAGCGCCAGGGGGCCCTGAGCAGTTCTTC
CDR3aa: CASQAPGGPEQFF

j_gene: TRBJ2-7
abundance: few
v_gene: TRBV7-6
d_gene: -
CDR3nt: TGTGCCAGCAGCTTAGCTAGTGGGAATCGGGGCGAGCAGTACTTC
CDR3aa: CASSLASGNRGEQYF

j_gene: TRBJ1-2
abundance: -
v_gene: TRBV24-1
d_gene: -
CDR3nt: TGTGCCACAAGTGAACGGAACTATGGCTACACCTTC
CDR3aa: CATSERNYGYTF

j_gene: TRBJ1-6
abundance: few
v_gene: TRBV28
d_gene: TRBD1
CDR3nt: TGTGCCAGCAGTACGGGACAGGGGGCGGGGGCCCTCCACTTT
CDR3aa: CASSTGQGAGALHF

j_gene: TRBJ2-5
abundance: -
v_gene: TRBV9
d_gene: -
CDR3nt: TGTGCCAGCAGCGTAGGGAGGCTTGCAGGTGGGACCCAGTACTTC
CDR3aa: CASSVGRLAGGTQYF